This T cell receptor (beta chain) was captured by sequencing in a study of cytotoxic CD8 clonotypes in ibrutinib-treated CLL. Trimming cost V 7 bases and J 3 bases, with 19 bases left between them. Per germline, CDR1 MDHEN and CDR2 SYDVKM. The CDR3 is 16 amino acids. With sequencing, the targeted depth ranged from 1 in 200,000 to 1 in 1 million T cells. TCRdb's table, derived via immunoSEQ multiplex PCR, lists solely in-frame clones and lacks some. The sample comprises 50,000 to 65,000 clones, over 60% of which are singletons, and around 42% rests with the top ten. The chain combines TRBV28 with TRBJ2-1, with no clear D. Sample: PBMCs, taken after 12 months of ibrutinib treatment. This TCR was recovered from a human donor with chronic lymphocytic leukemia. CDR3 amino acids: CASTLRADFLYNEQFF. For the CDR3, the DNA is TGTGCCAGCACCCTAAGGGCGGATTTTCTCTACAATGAGCAGTTCTTC.